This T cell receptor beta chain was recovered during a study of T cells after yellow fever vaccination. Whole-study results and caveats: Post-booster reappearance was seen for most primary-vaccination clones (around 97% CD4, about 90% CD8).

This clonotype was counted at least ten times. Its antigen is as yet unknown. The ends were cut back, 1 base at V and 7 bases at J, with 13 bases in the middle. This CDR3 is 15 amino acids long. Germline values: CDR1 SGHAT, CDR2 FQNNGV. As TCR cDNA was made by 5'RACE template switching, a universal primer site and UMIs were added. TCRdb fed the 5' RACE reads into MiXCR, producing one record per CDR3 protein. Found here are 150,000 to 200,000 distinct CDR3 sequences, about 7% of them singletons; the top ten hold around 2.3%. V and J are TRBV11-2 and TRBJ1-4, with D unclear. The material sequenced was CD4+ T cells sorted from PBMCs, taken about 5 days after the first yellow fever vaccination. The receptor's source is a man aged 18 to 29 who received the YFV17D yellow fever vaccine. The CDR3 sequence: CASSLAGQSTEKLFF. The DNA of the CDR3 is TGTGCCAGCAGCTTAGCCGGTCAGTCTACTGAAAAACTGTTTTTT.